These 5 T cell receptor beta chains were all obtained from the same sample, sequenced in a study of tumour-infiltrating T cells in Burkitt lymphoma. The data were produced by immunoSEQ multiplex PCR, yet TCRdb's version contains in-frame clones alone and is incomplete. This sample yields under 7,000 clones, of which roughly 84% are seen a single time; roughly 9.6% belongs to the top ten. The specimen sequenced was tumor tissue. These receptors were collected from a human donor with Burkitt lymphoma.

The chain employs TRBV2 and TRBJ1-2, with a possible D match to TRBD1 (5 bases). V was trimmed by 3 bases and J by 3 bases, leaving 11 bases between them. Germline CDR1 and CDR2: SNHLY and FYNNEI. The CDR3 totals 14 residues. CDR3 nucleotides: TGTGCCAGCAGTGAGGAGCCCAGGGACTATGGCTACACCTTC. It yields the protein CASSEEPRDYGYTF.

The genes are TRBV7-6 and TRBJ2-5; D ambiguous. Germline V CDR1 and CDR2: SGHVS, FNYEAQ. There are 12 residues in the CDR3. The V and J ends lost 2 bases and 5 bases respectively, with 6 bases between them. CDR3 in DNA: TGTGCCAGCAGCTTAAATCCGGAGACCCAGTACTTC. Translating gives CASSLNPETQYF.

Remarks on this clone: One end of the junction varies from germline; a read error may be responsible. The chain carries TRBV19 and TRBJ2-2, with 12 positions matching TRBD2. Per germline, CDR1 LNHDA and CDR2 SQIVND (reference sequence). This CDR3 is built from 17 residues. The CDR3 nucleotides read TGTGTCAGTAGTATTTCCCGACTAGCGGGAGTCACCGAGGAGCTGTTTTTT. Translated, it gives CVSSISRLAGVTEELFF. Supplemented by reference TRBV19 and TRBJ2-2, the full variable domain reads DGGITQSPKYLFRKEGQNVTLSCEQNLNHDAMYWYRQDPGQGLRLIYYSQIVNDFQKGDIAEGYSVSREKKESFPLTVTSAQKNPTAFYLCVSSISRLAGVTEELFFGEGSRLTVL.

The chain combines TRBV6-5 with TRBJ2-1, with 8 bases fitting TRBD2. Germline assignment: CDR1 MNHEY and CDR2 SVGAGI. There are 15 residues in the CDR3. J was trimmed by 7 bases and V by 2 bases; bases with no gene match: 7. CDR3 coding DNA: TGTGCCAGCAGTTACGCCGGGACTAGAGGGAATGAGCAGTTCTTC. Translating it yields CASSYAGTRGNEQFF.

The table lists this clone with a few counts. This sequence joins TRBV14 and TRBJ1-2; perhaps TRBD1 as D (6 bases). The CDR3 sequence is 15 residues long. V lost 5 bases and J lost 4, with 17 bases in between. Looked up from germline, CDR1 is SGHDN and CDR2 is FVKESK. The CDR3 is CASSKNRDGGYGYTF. CDR3 in DNA: TGTGCCAGCAGCAAAAACAGGGATGGGGGCTATGGCTACACCTTC.